The clone carrying this T cell receptor beta chain appeared a single time. Antigen specificity is unknown. The data stem from a study of radiation and T cells in renal cell carcinoma. Overall study context: Nephrectomy followed 15 Gy stereotactic body radiation by 4 weeks.

The protocol was immunoSEQ multiplex PCR, while the TCRdb copy is restricted to in-frame clones and leaves out a portion. The sample includes more than 140,000 clones, 75% to 90% of them seen just once. Noted time point: baseline pretreatment blood. Stated treatment: 15 Gy SBRT to primary tumor, nephrectomy 4 weeks later. The tumor was a clear cell renal cell carcinoma. Regarding the study as a whole: From baseline, blood top tumor clonotypes peaked at 2 weeks post-radiation. Pretreatment tumor biopsies were lacking, so baseline clonotypes are unknown.

Germline values: CDR1 MNHEY, CDR2 SMNVEV (reference sequence). The length of the CDR3 is 15 residues. J gave up 4 bases and V 4 bases, and 6 bases lay outside the gene matches. The sequencing here drew on blood, taken from a patient whose treatment included radiotherapy and nephrectomy. The TCR originated in a woman in her forties or fifties with renal cell carcinoma. The rearrangement joins TRBV27 to TRBJ2-5, with TRBD2 identical over 10 bases. DNA of the CDR3: TGTGCCAGCAGTTCGAGCGGGGGGGCAAGAGAGACCCAGTACTTC. Protein sequence: CASSSSGGARETQYF.